The 9 T cell receptor beta chains given below trace back to one sample, sequenced in a study of regulatory T cells in long-lasting Graves disease. TCRdb reanalysed the reads using MiXCR and keeps one entry per CDR3 protein. The sample consists of some 590 distinct CDR3 sequences, 60% to 65% of them appearing once. Preparation of the TCR library used RNA extracted from PBMCs. The sequencing here drew on peripheral blood mononuclear cells (PBMCs), taken with antithyroid drug treatment, in newly diagnosed or persistent Graves disease (not recorded which). Receptors originate from a female donor with Graves disease.

This clonotype has just a few counts. The rearrangement links TRBV7-3 to TRBJ2-7; D may be TRBD1 or TRBD2 (5 bases each). CDR3 size: 16 residues. The germline V and J ends were trimmed by 5 bases and 3 bases, with 20 bases remaining between them. Germline CDR1 is SGHTA and CDR2 is FQGTGA. Here the CDR3 DNA reads TGTGCCAGCAGCCCGGGGCCAGCCGACCCTCTCTACGAGCAGTACTTC. It is translated as CASSPGPADPLYEQYF.

The rearrangement links TRBV11-2 to TRBJ1-4, with D perhaps TRBD1 (5 bases). Trimming stripped 2 bases from V and 0 bases from J, with 7 bases between. Per the germline V gene, CDR1 is SGHAT and CDR2 is FQNNGV. This CDR3 spans 15 amino acids. The CDR3 spells CASSLPTATNEKLFF. CDR3 sequence (DNA): TGTGCCAGCAGCTTACCGACAGCAACTAATGAAAAACTGTTTTTT. Looking up the rest from reference TRBV11-2 and TRBJ1-4 gives the full variable domain: EAGVAQSPRYKIIEKRQSVAFWCNPISGHATLYWYQQILGQGPKLLIQFQNNGVVDDSQLPKDRFSAERLKGVDSTLKIQPAKLEDSAVYLCASSLPTATNEKLFFGSGTQLSVL.

For the CDR3, the DNA is TGTGCCAGCGTGACAGGGGATGATAGCAATCAGCCCCAGCATTTT. Translation gives CASVTGDDSNQPQHF. The V gene is TRBV6-1, the J gene TRBJ1-5, with TRBD1 matching over 8 bases. V dropped 8 bases and J dropped 0; count of bases not matched to a gene: 6. Per germline, CDR1 MNHNS and CDR2 SASEGT. The CDR3 is 15 amino acids.

A few counts support this clonotype. The CDR3 DNA is TGCGCCAGCAGCTTGGAGGACTTGACCATCACAGATACGCAGTATTTT. Translated: CASSLEDLTITDTQYF. The chain carries TRBV5-1 and TRBJ2-3, with TRBD2 as a possible D gene (5 bases). Germline CDR1 and CDR2: SGHRS and YFSETQ. V dropped 0 bases and J dropped 2 bases, with 13 bases sitting between them. This CDR3 contains 16 residues.

The chain links TRBV19 to TRBJ2-1, with 9 bases lining up with TRBD2. Trimming removed 6 bases from V and 12 bases from J; junction bases left unmatched: 15. The length of the CDR3 is 15 residues. Germline V gene sequence: CDR1 LNHDA, CDR2 SQIVND (reference sequence). The DNA of the CDR3 is TGTGCCAGTAGCACAGATTGGGCTAGCGGGGCTGGGCAGTTCTTC. Translated, it gives CASSTDWASGAGQFF.

The V call is TRBV5-1, the J call TRBJ2-5; D unclear. The CDR3 sequence is 13 residues long. Germline V CDR1 and CDR2: SGHRS, YFSETQ. V was trimmed by 4 bases and J by 0 bases, leaving 7 bases between them. In DNA, the CDR3 is TGCGCCAGCAGCCCCGAGTACCAAGAGACCCAGTACTTC. Protein: CASSPEYQETQYF.

This clonotype was detected only once. The chain joins TRBV28 to TRBJ2-7; unclear D gene. CDR3 length: 13 amino acids. V lost 9 bases and J 2 bases, leaving 14 bases between the germline ends. CDR1 is MDHEN and CDR2 is SYDVKM in the germline V gene. The CDR3 DNA sequence: TGTGCCAGTGTGACCGGCAGCCCCTACGAGCAGTACTTC. Its protein product is CASVTGSPYEQYF.

This chain joins TRBV5-1 and TRBJ2-7; TRBD1 agrees at 8 bases. With V trimmed by 4 bases and J by 5 bases, 8 bases remained unmatched. Germline V gene sequence: CDR1 SGHRS, CDR2 YFSETQ. This CDR3 spans 14 amino acids. CDR3 in amino acids: CASSPNWGQDEQYF. Written as DNA, the CDR3 is TGCGCCAGCAGCCCCAATTGGGGACAGGACGAGCAGTACTTC.

This clonotype was observed a handful of times. The chain has TRBV3-1 and TRBJ2-6; D call uncertain. This CDR3 has 17 amino acids. Germline V gives CDR1 LGHDT, CDR2 YNNKEL (reference sequence). Trimming took 4 bases from V and 2 from J, leaving 15 bases between them. The CDR3 is CASSPLGVGTGANVLTF. The CDR3 nucleotides are TGTGCCAGCAGCCCCCTTGGGGTGGGCACTGGGGCCAACGTCCTGACTTTC.